The 7 T cell receptor beta chains below come from one sample, sequenced in a study of shared clonotypes between healthy human individuals. Here immunoSEQ multiplex PCR was the method, and the copy in TCRdb shows in-frame clones only, minus some. The table records some 470,000 clones, 76% of them present only once. Input material: PBMCs. Receptors were obtained from a woman aged 40 to 49 in good health. Some clones in this sample may be carry-over from other donors' samples.

This chain connects TRBV6-1 to TRBJ1-2; the D is unclear. The CDR3 runs to 14 residues. In germline, CDR1 is MNHNS, CDR2 SASEGT. Trimming took off 3 bases at V and 2 bases at J, with 10 bases between the two ends. In nucleotides, the CDR3 is TGTGCCAGCAGTGACCGGCGGAAGAACTATGGCTACACCTTC. Protein sequence: CASSDRRKNYGYTF.

The V call is TRBV27, the J call TRBJ2-2; possibly TRBD1 or TRBD2 for D (5 bases each). Germline V gives CDR1 MNHEY, CDR2 SMNVEV (reference sequence). The CDR3 totals 15 residues. V was clipped by 5 bases and J by 4 bases, with 14 bases between them. In nucleotides, the CDR3 is TGTGCCAGCAGTCCTCGGGGCTGGAGCACCGGGGAGCTGTTTTTT. As protein: CASSPRGWSTGELFF.

On this clone: A far larger clone is off by one base, so a read error is likely. The sample has other DNA sequences that encode this CDR3 too. The gene calls are TRBV9 and TRBJ2-7, with TRBD2 as a possible D gene (6 bases). The CDR3 runs 14 residues. Per the germline V gene, CDR1 is SGDLS and CDR2 is YYNGEE. Here the CDR3 DNA reads TGCGCCAGCAGCGCCGCTAGCGCCTCCTACGAGCAGTACTTC. As protein: CASSAASASYEQYF.

The chain recombines TRBV27 with TRBJ1-2; D remains unclear. V was pared by 2 bases and J by 5 bases, with 9 bases between. There are 13 residues in the CDR3. The V gene's germline CDR1 is MNHEY and CDR2 SMNVEV (reference sequence). The CDR3 DNA reads TGTGCCAGCAGTTTAGGGTCACTGTATGGCTACACCTTC. Amino acid sequence: CASSLGSLYGYTF.

V and J are TRBV6-6 and TRBJ2-1; D possibly uses TRBD1 or TRBD2 (7 bases each). This CDR3 spans 12 amino acids. V gave up 6 bases and J gave up 9 bases, with 12 bases separating them. Germline CDR1 and CDR2: MNHNY and SVGAGI (reference sequence). The CDR3 DNA is TGTGCCAGCAGGCCAGGGGGGGGTGAGCAGTTCTTC. Protein product: CASRPGGGEQFF.

This clone was detected once. Additional DNA sequences in this sample encode the identical CDR3. The genes are TRBV28 and TRBJ2-6; D gene uncertain. V dropped 2 bases and J dropped 4 bases, with 9 bases sitting between them. The CDR3 extends over 15 amino acids. Germline-derived CDR1 and CDR2 are MDHEN and SYDVKM. The CDR3 region has the DNA TGTGCCAGCAGTTTAACCCTGTCCGGGGCCAACGTCCTGACTTTC. The encoded protein is CASSLTLSGANVLTF.

J is TRBJ2-3 and V is TRBV7-8, with 10 bases matching TRBD2. The V gene end was trimmed by 3 bases and the J gene end by 2 bases; junction bases not matched to a gene: 8. The length of the CDR3 is 17 residues. Looked up from germline, CDR1 is SGHVS and CDR2 is FQNEAQ. As DNA, the CDR3 is TGTGCCAGCAGCTTCAAACCGGGACTAGCGTCCACAGATACGCAGTATTTT. Amino acids: CASSFKPGLASTDTQYF. Drawing the rest from reference TRBV7-8 and TRBJ2-3, the complete variable domain is GAGVSQSPRYKVAKRGQDVALRCDPISGHVSLFWYQQALGQGPEFLTYFQNEAQLDKSGLPSDRFFAERPEGSVSTLKIQRTQQEDSAVYLCASSFKPGLASTDTQYFGPGTRLTVL.